These T cell receptor beta chains were read from a single sample in a study of T cells in narcolepsy. Assay: immunoSEQ multiplex PCR; the TCRdb copy retains only in-frame clones and omits some. The table has tens of thousands of clones, around 88% seen once. Sequenced material: CD45RA- memory CD4+ T cells from PBMCs. These receptors all come from a human donor with narcolepsy. Each CDR3 is given with its conserved first and last residue. A D gene is named only where the DNA matches it firmly. Clone size is given for some rows only: seen once, a few or many times, or a class if the clone is expanded.

J	V	size	D	CDR3	DNA
TRBJ1-1	TRBV19	NA	TRBD1	CASRAGGTNTEAFF	TGTGCCAGTAGGGCAGGGGGAACGAACACTGAAGCTTTCTTT
TRBJ2-3	TRBV18	once	NA	CASSPSSSTDTQYF	TGTGCCAGCTCACCGTCGTCTAGCACAGATACGCAGTATTTT
TRBJ1-1	TRBV6-1	NA	NA	CASTLPGGSPEAFF	TGTGCCAGCACTCTCCCGGGCGGCAGCCCTGAAGCTTTCTTT
TRBJ1-5	TRBV7-8	NA	NA	CASSHREGNQPQHF	TGTGCCAGCAGCCACAGGGAGGGCAATCAGCCCCAGCATTTT
TRBJ2-3	TRBV14	NA	NA	CASSQVGPGLTDTQYF	TGTGCCAGCAGCCAAGTAGGACCAGGGCTTACAGATACGCAGTATTTT
TRBJ1-1	TRBV10-1	NA	NA	CASRILRGGALELTEAFF	TGCGCCAGCAGAATCCTAAGGGGGGGCGCCTTAGAGTTGACTGAAGCTTTCTTT
TRBJ2-3	TRBV5-8	NA	TRBD2	CASSNFRLAQGDTQYF	TGTGCCAGCAGCAATTTTCGACTAGCTCAAGGAGATACGCAGTATTTT
TRBJ1-6	TRBV5-4	few	NA	CASSWRTVGTPLHF	TGTGCCAGCAGCTGGAGGACAGTCGGAACACCCCTCCACTTT
TRBJ2-7	TRBV18	NA	TRBD1	CASSPLVRDRDEQYF	TGTGCCAGCTCACCTCTTGTCCGGGACAGGGACGAGCAGTACTTC
TRBJ1-2	TRBV15	NA	NA	CATSDRSRTNYGYTF	TGTGCCACCAGCGACCGATCTAGGACTAACTATGGCTACACCTTC
TRBJ1-6	TRBV6-6	NA	TRBD1	CASSSLQGLDSPLHF	TGTGCCAGCAGTTCGCTACAGGGGTTGGATTCACCCCTCCACTTT
TRBJ2-7	TRBV6-5	NA	NA	CASSYRATANEQYF	TGTGCCAGCAGTTACAGGGCGACGGCGAACGAGCAGTACTTC
TRBJ1-6	TRBV19	once	NA	CASRDGGSYNSPLHF	TGTGCCAGTAGAGACGGGGGATCCTATAATTCACCCCTCCACTTT
TRBJ2-1	TRBV6-1	NA	TRBD2	CASSQGLAGGFEQFF	TGTGCCAGCAGCCAGGGACTAGCGGGGGGGTTTGAGCAGTTCTTC
TRBJ2-7	TRBV6-1	NA	NA	CASSLSIYEQYF	TGTGCCAGCAGCCTATCGATCTACGAGCAGTACTTC
TRBJ1-5	TRBV6-1	NA	NA	CASSAGDSRFWPQHF	TGTGCCAGCAGTGCGGGGGACTCCAGGTTTTGGCCCCAGCATTTT
TRBJ2-1	TRBV7-9	NA	TRBD1	CASSLGQVAYNEQFF	TGTGCCAGCAGCTTGGGACAGGTCGCCTACAATGAGCAGTTCTTC
TRBJ2-7	TRBV30	NA	TRBD1	CAWSHGSGGFEQYF	TGTGCCTGGAGTCACGGATCAGGGGGTTTTGAGCAGTACTTC